This T cell receptor (beta chain) is from a study of technical replicates of blood from several donors. Trimming cost V 1 base and J 12 bases; bases outside gene matches: 11. The CDR3 length is 15 residues. The V gene's germline CDR1 is SNHLY and CDR2 FYNNEI. Generated by immunoSEQ multiplex PCR, the TCRdb table keeps only in-frame clones and is missing some. The top ten clones hold 0.22% of a sample with 85,000 to 100,000 clones, approximately 96% of them seen once. This chain connects TRBV2 to TRBJ2-7; 11 bases fit TRBD1. Sequenced material: T cells isolated from PBMCs. This sequence was found in a human donor in good health. The CDR3 sequence is CASSEGRVLGTGGYF. CDR3 nucleotides: TGTGCCAGCAGTGAAGGGAGGGTGTTGGGGACAGGGGGGTACTTC.